This T cell receptor beta chain appears in the sequencing data of a study of T cells expressing NK-cell markers. Study details: TCR beta repertoires came from sorted CD3+CD56+NKG2C+, CD3+CD56+NKG2C- and CD3+CD56-NKG2C+ T cells.

5'RACE template switching with UMIs produced the TCR beta cDNA. No DNA is given; TCRdb re-called the 5' RACE reads and lists each CDR3 protein once. The sample table sets out 250,000 to 300,000 distinct CDR3 sequences. The CDR3 length is 11 residues. Germline CDR1 reads SGHNT; CDR2 reads YYREEE (reference sequence). Turning to this clonotype: What it binds is not known.

Study-wide findings and caveats: Dominance of the CD3+CD56-NKG2C+ fraction by these clonotypes also held in a handful of donors.

The chain joins TRBV5-4 to TRBJ2-1. The receptor's source is a woman aged 18 to 75 in good health. The sequencing input was blood T cells: a sorted CD56 or NKG2C T cell subset, CD4+ or CD8+ T cells, or bulk PBMC T cells (not recorded which). CDR3 amino acids: CASSRSHEQFF.